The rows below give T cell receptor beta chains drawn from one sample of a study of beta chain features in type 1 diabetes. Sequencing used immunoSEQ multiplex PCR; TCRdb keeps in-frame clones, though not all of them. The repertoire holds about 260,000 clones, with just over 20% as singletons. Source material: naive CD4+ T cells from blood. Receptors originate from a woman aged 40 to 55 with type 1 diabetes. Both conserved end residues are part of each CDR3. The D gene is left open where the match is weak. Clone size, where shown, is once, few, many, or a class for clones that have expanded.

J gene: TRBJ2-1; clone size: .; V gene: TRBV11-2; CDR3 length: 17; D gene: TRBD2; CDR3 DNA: TGTGCCAGCAGCCCTGGGACTAGCGGGGGAGCCTTATATGGTCAGTTCTTC; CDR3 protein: CASSPGTSGGALYGQFF
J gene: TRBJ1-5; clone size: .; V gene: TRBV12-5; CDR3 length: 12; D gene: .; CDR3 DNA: TGTGCTAGTGGTCGGGGGGATCAGCCCCAGCATTTT; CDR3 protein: CASGRGDQPQHF
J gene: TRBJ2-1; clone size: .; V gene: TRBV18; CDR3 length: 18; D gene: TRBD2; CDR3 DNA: TGTGCCAGCTCGGACCAGGGACTAGCGGAGGGGGCCTACAATGAGCAGTTCTTC; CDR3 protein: CASSDQGLAEGAYNEQFF
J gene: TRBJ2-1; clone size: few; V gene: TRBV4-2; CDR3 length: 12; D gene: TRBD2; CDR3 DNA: TGTGCCAGCAGCCAAGATCGACTAGCCCAGTTCTTC; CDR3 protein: CASSQDRLAQFF
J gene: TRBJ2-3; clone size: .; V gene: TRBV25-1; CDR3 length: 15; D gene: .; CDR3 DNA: TGTGCCAGCAGTGATAGCCAGTCTAGCACAGATACGCAGTATTTT; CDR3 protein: CASSDSQSSTDTQYF
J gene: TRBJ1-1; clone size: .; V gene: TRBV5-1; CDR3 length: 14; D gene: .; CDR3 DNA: TGCGCCAGCAGCCCAGACAGCACTAACACTGAAGCTTTCTTT; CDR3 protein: CASSPDSTNTEAFF
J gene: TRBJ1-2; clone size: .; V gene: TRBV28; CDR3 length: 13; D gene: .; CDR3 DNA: TGTGCCAGTCGCGAGCGGGTTAACTATGGCTACACCTTC; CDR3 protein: CASRERVNYGYTF
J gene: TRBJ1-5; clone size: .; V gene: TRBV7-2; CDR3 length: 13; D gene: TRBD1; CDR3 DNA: TGTGCCAGCAGCCCCGACAGGGGTCAGCCCCAGCATTTT; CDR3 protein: CASSPDRGQPQHF
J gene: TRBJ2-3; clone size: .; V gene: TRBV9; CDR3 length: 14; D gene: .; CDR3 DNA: TGTGCCAGCAGCGCCAGACAGAATCCAGATACGCAGTATTTT; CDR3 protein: CASSARQNPDTQYF
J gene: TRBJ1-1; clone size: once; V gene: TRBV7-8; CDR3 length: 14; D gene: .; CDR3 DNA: TGTGCCAGCAAAAAGGGGGTACCGAACACTGAAGCTTTCTTT; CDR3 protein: CASKKGVPNTEAFF
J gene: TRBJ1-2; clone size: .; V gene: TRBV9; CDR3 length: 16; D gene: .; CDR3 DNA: TGTGCCAGCAGCGTAACGGCGACATACTCCGACTATGGCTACACCTTC; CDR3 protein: CASSVTATYSDYGYTF
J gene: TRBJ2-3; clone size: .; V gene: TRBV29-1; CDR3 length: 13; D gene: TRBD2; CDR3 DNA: TGCAGCGCCTTAGCGGGAGGGACAGATACGCAGTATTTT; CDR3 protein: CSALAGGTDTQYF
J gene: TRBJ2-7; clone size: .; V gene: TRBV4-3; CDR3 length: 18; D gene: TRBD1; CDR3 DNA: TGCGCCAGCAGTGCCGGGACAGGGCTTACTCCTCCTTACTACGAGCAGTACTTC; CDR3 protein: CASSAGTGLTPPYYEQYF
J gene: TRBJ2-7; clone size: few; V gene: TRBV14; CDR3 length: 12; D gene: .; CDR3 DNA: TGTGCCAGCAGCCAAACTTACTACGAGCAGTACTTC; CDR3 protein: CASSQTYYEQYF
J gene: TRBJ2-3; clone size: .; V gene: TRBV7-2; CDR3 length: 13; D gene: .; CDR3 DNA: TGTGCCAGCAGCTCCGAACTAGCTAATACGCAGTATTTT; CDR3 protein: CASSSELANTQYF
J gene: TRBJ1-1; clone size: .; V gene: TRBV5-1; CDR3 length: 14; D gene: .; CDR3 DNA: TGCGCCAGCAGCTTGGTACTTTTTGACACTGAAGCTTTCTTT; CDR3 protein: CASSLVLFDTEAFF
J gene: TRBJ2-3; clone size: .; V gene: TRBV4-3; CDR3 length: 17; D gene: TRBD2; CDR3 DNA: TGCGCCAGCAGCCAAGATCCGAGCGGGGGCAGCACAGATACGCAGTATTTT; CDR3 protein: CASSQDPSGGSTDTQYF
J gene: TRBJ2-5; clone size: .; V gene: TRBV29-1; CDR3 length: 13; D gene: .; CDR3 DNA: TGCAGCGTTGCGAGGGGGTCGGGAGAGACCCAGTACTTC; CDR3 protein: CSVARGSGETQYF
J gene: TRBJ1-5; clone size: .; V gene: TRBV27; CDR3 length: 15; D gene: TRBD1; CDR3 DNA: TGTGCCAGCAGTTTTTTCGGACAGGGGAATCAGCCCCAGCATTTT; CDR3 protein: CASSFFGQGNQPQHF
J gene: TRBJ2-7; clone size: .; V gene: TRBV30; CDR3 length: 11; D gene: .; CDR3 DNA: TGTGCCTGGACTAGCTTCGACGAGCAGTACTTC; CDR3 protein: CAWTSFDEQYF
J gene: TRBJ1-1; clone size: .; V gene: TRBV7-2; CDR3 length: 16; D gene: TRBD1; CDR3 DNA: TGTGCCAGCAGCTTAGTGAGACAGGGGGAGAACACTGAAGCTTTCTTT; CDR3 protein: CASSLVRQGENTEAFF
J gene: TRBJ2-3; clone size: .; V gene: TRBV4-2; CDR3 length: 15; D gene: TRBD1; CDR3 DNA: TGTGCCAGCAGCACCCGGGACAGGGGCACAGATACGCAGTATTTT; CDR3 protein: CASSTRDRGTDTQYF
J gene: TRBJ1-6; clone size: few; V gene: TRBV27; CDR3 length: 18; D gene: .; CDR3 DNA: TGTGCCAGCAGTTTCGGTAGTAGGTCGGGCTCCTATAATTCACCCCTCCACTTT; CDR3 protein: CASSFGSRSGSYNSPLHF
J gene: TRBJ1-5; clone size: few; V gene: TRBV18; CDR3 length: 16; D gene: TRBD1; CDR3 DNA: TGTGCCAGCTCACCATATGAGGGGGCCGGCAATCAGCCCCAGCATTTT; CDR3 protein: CASSPYEGAGNQPQHF
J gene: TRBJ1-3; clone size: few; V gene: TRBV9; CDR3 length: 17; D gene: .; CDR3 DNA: TGTGCCAGCAGCGTAGGGGGACTCTGGAGATCTGGAAACACCATATATTTT; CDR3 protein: CASSVGGLWRSGNTIYF
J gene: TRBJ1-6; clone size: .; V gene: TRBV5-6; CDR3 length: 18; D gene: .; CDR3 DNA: TGTGCCAGCAGCTTGGGGGGCCTATATGGATTTTTAAATTCACCCCTCCACTTT; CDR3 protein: CASSLGGLYGFLNSPLHF
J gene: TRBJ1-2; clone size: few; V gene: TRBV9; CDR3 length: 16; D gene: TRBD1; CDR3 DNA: TGTGCCAGCAGCGTAAGAGGGGACAGGGTAGACTATGGCTACACCTTC; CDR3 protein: CASSVRGDRVDYGYTF
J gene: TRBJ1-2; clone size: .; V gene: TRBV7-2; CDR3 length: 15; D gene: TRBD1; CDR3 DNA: TGTGCCAGCAGCTCCTACCGGGACAGGGCTTGGGGCTACACCTTC; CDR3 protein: CASSSYRDRAWGYTF
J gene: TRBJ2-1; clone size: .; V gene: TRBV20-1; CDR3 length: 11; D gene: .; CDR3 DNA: TGCAGTGCTAGGTCGGGGAATGAGCAGTTCTTC; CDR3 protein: CSARSGNEQFF
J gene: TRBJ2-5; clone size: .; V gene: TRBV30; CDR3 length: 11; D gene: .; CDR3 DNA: TGTGCCGGAGGTGGCGGTCAGGCCCAGTACTTC; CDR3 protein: CAGGGGQAQYF
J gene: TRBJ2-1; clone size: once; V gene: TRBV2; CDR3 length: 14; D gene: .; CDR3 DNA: TGTGCCAGCAGTGGTCAGGGTCTTGACTATGAGCAGTTCTTC; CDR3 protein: CASSGQGLDYEQFF
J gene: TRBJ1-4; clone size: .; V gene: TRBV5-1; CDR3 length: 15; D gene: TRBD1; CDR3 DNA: TGCGCCAGCAGCCCGCGGACAGGGGGCAGTGAAAAACTGTTTTTT; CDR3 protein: CASSPRTGGSEKLFF
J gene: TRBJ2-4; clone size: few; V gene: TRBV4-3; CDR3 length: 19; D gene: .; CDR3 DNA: TGCGCCAGCAGCCAAGAGGCCCTCACGGGGGACGTGGCCAAAAACATTCAGTACTTC; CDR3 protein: CASSQEALTGDVAKNIQYF
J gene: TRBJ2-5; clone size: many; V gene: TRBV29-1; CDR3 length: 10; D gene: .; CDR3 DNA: TGCAGCGTTGTGGAGGAGACCCAGTACTTC; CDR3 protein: CSVVEETQYF
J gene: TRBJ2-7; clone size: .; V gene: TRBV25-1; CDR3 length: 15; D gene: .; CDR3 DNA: TGTGCCAGCAGTAGGGGGGGAACGGACTCCTACGAGCAGTACTTC; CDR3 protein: CASSRGGTDSYEQYF
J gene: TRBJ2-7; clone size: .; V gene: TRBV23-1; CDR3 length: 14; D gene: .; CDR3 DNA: TGCGCCAGCAGTCAACAAAACAGGAACTACGAGCAGTACTTC; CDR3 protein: CASSQQNRNYEQYF
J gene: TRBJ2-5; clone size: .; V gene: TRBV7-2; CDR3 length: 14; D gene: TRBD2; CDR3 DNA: TGTGCCAGCAGCTCCGACCGGACTAGAGGGACCCAGTACTTC; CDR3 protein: CASSSDRTRGTQYF
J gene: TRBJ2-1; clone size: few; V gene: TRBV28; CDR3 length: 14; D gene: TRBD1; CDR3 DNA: TGTGCCAGCAGTTACGGACAGGCTGCTGTTGAGCAGTTCTTC; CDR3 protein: CASSYGQAAVEQFF
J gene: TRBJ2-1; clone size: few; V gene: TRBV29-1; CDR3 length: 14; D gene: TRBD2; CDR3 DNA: TGCAGCGTTGCAGCGCGGGAGAGCGGAAATGAGCAGTTCTTC; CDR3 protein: CSVAARESGNEQFF
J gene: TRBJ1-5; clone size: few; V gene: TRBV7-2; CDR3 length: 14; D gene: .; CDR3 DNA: TGTGCCAGCAGCCCATGGACAGCCTCTCCGGCCCAGCATTTT; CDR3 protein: CASSPWTASPAQHF
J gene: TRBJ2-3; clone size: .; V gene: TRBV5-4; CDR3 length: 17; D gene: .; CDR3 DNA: TGTGCCAGCAGCTTGGAGGAGATAGCGCCTAGCACAGATACGCAGTATTTT; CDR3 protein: CASSLEEIAPSTDTQYF
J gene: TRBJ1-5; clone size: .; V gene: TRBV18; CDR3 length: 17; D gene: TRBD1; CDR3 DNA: TGTGCCAGCTCACCAGAGGCGGGACAGGGACACAATCAGCCCCAGCATTTT; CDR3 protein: CASSPEAGQGHNQPQHF
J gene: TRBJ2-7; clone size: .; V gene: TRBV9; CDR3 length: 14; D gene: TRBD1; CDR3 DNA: TGTGCCAGCAGCGTAGAGGGGGCAGGGGGTGAGCAGTACTTC; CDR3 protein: CASSVEGAGGEQYF
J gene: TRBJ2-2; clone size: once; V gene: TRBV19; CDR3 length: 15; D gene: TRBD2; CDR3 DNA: TGTGCCAGCTCCGGCGTAGCGGGAGGAGCCGGGGAGCTGTTTTTT; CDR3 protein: CASSGVAGGAGELFF
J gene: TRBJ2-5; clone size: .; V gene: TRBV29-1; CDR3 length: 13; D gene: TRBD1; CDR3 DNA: TGCAGCGTTGTTCCCGACAGGGGAGAGACCCAGTACTTC; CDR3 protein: CSVVPDRGETQYF
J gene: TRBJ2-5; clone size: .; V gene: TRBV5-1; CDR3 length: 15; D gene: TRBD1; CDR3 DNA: TGCGCCAGCAGCTTGGCAGGGGGCGACCAGGGGACCCAGTACTTC; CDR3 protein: CASSLAGGDQGTQYF
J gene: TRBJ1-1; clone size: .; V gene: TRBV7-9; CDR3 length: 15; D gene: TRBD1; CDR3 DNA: TGTGCCAGCAGCCCCTTGGCAGGGGGGTACACTGAAGCTTTCTTT; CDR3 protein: CASSPLAGGYTEAFF